The subject of this entry is one TCR beta chain. Its antigen is unidentified. At one end, the junction sequence differs from germline, possibly due to a read error. CDR3 length: 11 amino acids. Three rounds of nested PCR, following a modified ARM-PCR protocol, produced the TCRbeta library. TCRdb redid the calling of the multiplex PCR reads with MiXCR, one entry per CDR3 protein. In the table there are about 43,000 distinct CDR3 sequences, roughly 60% of which are singletons. These data are taken from a study of tumor and adjacent non-tumor tissue in lung cancer. The template was RNA from unsorted bulk tissue. More than 3 cm separated this lung sample from the edge of the tumor. Findings and limits, study-wide: Compared with tumor, normal lung showed significantly lower TCR diversity. Tumor repertoires had a smaller top 100 clone share than normal lung.

The source of this sequence is a man in his fifties with non-small cell lung cancer. The specimen sequenced was distant non-tumor lung tissue. This rearrangement joins TRBV12-3 or TRBV12-4 to TRBJ1-2; D is unclear. This CDR3 reads CAGARNFGYTF. CDR3 in DNA: TGTGCCGGTGCTCGAAACTTTGGCTACACCTTC.